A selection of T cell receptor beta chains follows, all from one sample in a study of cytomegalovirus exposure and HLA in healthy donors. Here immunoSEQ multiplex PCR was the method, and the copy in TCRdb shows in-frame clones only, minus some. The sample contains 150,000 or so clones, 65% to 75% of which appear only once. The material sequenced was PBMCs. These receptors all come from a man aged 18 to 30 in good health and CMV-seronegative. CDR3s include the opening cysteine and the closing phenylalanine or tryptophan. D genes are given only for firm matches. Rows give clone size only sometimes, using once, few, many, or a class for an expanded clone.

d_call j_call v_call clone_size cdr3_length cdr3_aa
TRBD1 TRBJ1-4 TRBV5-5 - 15 CASSPEGRGDEKLFF
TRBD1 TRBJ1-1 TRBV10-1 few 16 CASSEPGQGIDTEAFF
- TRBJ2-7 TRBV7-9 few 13 CASSHTGAYEQYF
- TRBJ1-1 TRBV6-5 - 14 CASSQDRTNTEAFF
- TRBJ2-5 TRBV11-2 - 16 CASSPLETGLGETQYF
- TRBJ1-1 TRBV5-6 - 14 CASSLSQGRTEAFF
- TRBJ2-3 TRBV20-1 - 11 CSASIAETQYF
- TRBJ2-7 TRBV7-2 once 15 CASSLGDGELYEQYF
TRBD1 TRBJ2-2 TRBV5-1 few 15 CASSLSDRVTGELFF
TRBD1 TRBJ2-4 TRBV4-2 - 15 CASSRGQGDQNIQYF
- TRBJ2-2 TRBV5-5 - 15 CASSPRGTNTGELFF
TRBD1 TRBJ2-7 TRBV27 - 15 CASSITNRGRSEQYF
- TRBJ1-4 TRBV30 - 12 CAWKGGNEKLFF
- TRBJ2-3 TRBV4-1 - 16 CASSSRTKIGTDTQYF
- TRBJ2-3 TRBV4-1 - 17 CASSPRPSRGSTDTQYF